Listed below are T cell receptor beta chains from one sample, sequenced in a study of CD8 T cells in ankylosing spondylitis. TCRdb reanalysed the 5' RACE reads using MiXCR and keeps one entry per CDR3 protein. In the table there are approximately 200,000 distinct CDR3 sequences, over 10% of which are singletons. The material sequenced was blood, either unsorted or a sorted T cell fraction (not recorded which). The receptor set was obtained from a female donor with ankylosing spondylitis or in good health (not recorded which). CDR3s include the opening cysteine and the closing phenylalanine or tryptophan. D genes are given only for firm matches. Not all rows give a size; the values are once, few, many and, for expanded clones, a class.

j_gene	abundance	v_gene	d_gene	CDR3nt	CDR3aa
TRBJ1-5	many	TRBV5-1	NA	TGCGCCAGCAGCTTAATCAGGAGCAATCAGCCCCAGCATTTT	CASSLIRSNQPQHF
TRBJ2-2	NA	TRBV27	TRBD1	TGTGCCAGCAGTGTCTACAGGGGGAACACCGGGGAGCTGTTTTTT	CASSVYRGNTGELFF
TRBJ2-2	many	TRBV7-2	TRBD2	TGTGCCAGCAGCTACGGACTAGCGGGAAACACCGGGGAGCTGTTTTTT	CASSYGLAGNTGELFF
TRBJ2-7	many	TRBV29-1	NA	TGCAGCGTTGAAATACAGGGCTACGAGCAGTACTTC	CSVEIQGYEQYF
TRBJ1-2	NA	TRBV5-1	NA	TGCGCCAGCAGCTCGTCCGGGACGGACTATGGCTACACCTTC	CASSSSGTDYGYTF
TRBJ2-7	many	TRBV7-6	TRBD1	TGTGCCAGCAGCTTATTCCAGGACAGGAACGAGCAGTACTTC	CASSLFQDRNEQYF
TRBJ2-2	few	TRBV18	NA	TGTGCCAGCTCACTCACACAGGGGAACACCGGGGAGCTGTTTTTT	CASSLTQGNTGELFF
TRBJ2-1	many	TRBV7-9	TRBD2	TGTGCCAGCAGAGACTCTAGCGGGCAGTTCTTC	CASRDSSGQFF
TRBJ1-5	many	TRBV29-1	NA	TGCAGCGAACATAGCAATCAGCCCCAGCATTTT	CSEHSNQPQHF
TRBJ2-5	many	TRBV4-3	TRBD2	TGCGCCAGCAGCCACAGACTAGCGGGACAAGAGACCCAGTACTTC	CASSHRLAGQETQYF
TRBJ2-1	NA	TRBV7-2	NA	TGTGCCAGCAGCTTATTGTCGGGACCAAGGGGCGATGAGCAGTTCTTC	CASSLLSGPRGDEQFF
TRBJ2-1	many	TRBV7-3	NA	TGTGCCAGCAGCCCGAGACACGATCGGGGTGAGCAGTTCTTC	CASSPRHDRGEQFF
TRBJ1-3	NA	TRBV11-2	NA	TGTGCCAGCAGCCCGCCCCCCGGGCCACCCCGTCCTGGAAACACCATATATTTT	CASSPPPGPPRPGNTIYF
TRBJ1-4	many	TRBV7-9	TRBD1	TGTGCCAGCAGCCGTCTCAGGGACAGCCTTGGTGAAAAACTGTTTTTT	CASSRLRDSLGEKLFF
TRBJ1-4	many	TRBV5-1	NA	TGCGCCAGCAGTCCGCAGATTTGGGCAACTAATGAAAAACTGTTTTTT	CASSPQIWATNEKLFF
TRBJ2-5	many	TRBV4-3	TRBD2	TGCGCCAGCAGCCAAACGGGGACTAGCGGAGAAGAGACCCAGTACTTC	CASSQTGTSGEETQYF
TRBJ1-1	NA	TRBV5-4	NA	TGTGCCAGCAGCTTTTTCCCCGGCTATGAAGCTTTCTTT	CASSFFPGYEAFF
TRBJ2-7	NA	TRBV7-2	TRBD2	TGTGCCAGCAGCTTAGCTACTAGCGGGATCGCCTACGAGCAGTACTTC	CASSLATSGIAYEQYF
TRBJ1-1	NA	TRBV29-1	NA	TGCAGCGTTGAAGATGTGGGGGGGAACACTGAAGCTTTCTTT	CSVEDVGGNTEAFF
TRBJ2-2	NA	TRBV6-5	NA	TGTGCCAGCAGTAACGGACAGAACACCGGGGAGCTGTTTTTT	CASSNGQNTGELFF
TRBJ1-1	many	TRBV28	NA	TGTGCCAGCAGTTCCGCCGCGCTGGGAGCTTTCTTT	CASSSAALGAFF
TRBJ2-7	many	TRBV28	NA	TGTGCCAGCAGTTTAGGTCCCCTAATGGACGAGCAGTACTTC	CASSLGPLMDEQYF
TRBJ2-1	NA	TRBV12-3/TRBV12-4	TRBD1	TGTGCCAGCAGTACAGGGGTTTTTGGTGAGCAGTTCTTC	CASSTGVFGEQFF
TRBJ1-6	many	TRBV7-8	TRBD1	TGTGCCAGCAGCCTAGGACAGGGCGCGTTTAATTCACCCCTCCACTTT	CASSLGQGAFNSPLHF
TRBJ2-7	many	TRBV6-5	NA	TGTGCCAGCAGTTACTCGACCCCCGGGAGTGGCTTATACGAGCAGTACTTC	CASSYSTPGSGLYEQYF
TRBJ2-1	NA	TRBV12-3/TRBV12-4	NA	TGTGCCAGCACCTCCCAATTAGCCGGGAATGAGCAGTTCTTC	CASTSQLAGNEQFF
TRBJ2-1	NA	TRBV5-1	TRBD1	TGCGCCAGCAGCTTGGCCGGGACAGGGTTCTTCAATGAGCAGTTCTTC	CASSLAGTGFFNEQFF
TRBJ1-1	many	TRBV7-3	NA	TGTGCCAGCAGCTTAAACGCAGGAATGAACACTGAAGCTTTCTTT	CASSLNAGMNTEAFF
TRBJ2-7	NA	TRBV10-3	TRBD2	TGTGCCATCAGTGCAAGCGGGAGCTACGAGCAGTACTTC	CAISASGSYEQYF
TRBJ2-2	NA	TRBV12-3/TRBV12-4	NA	TGTGCCAGCACGACAGTCAACACCGGGGAGCTGTTTTTT	CASTTVNTGELFF
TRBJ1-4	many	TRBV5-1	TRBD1	TGCGCCAGCAGCGAGACAGGGGTATCTGTTGAAAAACTGTTTTTT	CASSETGVSVEKLFF
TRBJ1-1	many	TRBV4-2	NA	TGTGCCAGCAGCCTCTTGGACAGCGGGGGAGCTTTCTTT	CASSLLDSGGAFF
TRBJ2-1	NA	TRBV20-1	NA	TGCAGTGCTAGACTAGTAGGGGGGTACAATGAGCAGTTCTTC	CSARLVGGYNEQFF
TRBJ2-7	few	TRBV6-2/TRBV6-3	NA	TGTGCCAGCATTGAGGGTTACGAGCAGTACTTC	CASIEGYEQYF
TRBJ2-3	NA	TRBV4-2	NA	TGTGCCAGCAGCCGAGGACTGGGTAGCACAGATACGCAGTATTTT	CASSRGLGSTDTQYF
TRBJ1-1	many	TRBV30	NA	TGTGCCTGGAGTGCATTCAGGGAGTTGGGTGAAGCTTTCTTT	CAWSAFRELGEAFF
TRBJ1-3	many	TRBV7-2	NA	TGTGCCAGCAGCTCCCTAGGGATGTCCGGAAACACCATATATTTT	CASSSLGMSGNTIYF
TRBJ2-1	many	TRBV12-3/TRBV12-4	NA	TGTGCCAGCAGTCCTACAGGGAATGAGCAGTTCTTC	CASSPTGNEQFF
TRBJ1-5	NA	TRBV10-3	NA	TGTGCCATCAGCCAGGGAAATCAGCCCCAGCATTTT	CAISQGNQPQHF
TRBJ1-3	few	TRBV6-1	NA	TGTGCCAGCACCCCTGGCGGCTCTGGAAACACCATATATTTT	CASTPGGSGNTIYF
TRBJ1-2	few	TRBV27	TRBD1	TGTGCCAGCAGTATCGGACAGGGGCTCGACTATGGCTACACCTTC	CASSIGQGLDYGYTF
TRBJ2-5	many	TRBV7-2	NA	TGTGCCAGCACCCTATCGTTAGCGGTTCAAGAGACCCAGTACTTC	CASTLSLAVQETQYF
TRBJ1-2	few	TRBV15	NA	TGTGCCACCAGCAGAGAGGGGGCGGCTAACTATGGCTACACCTTC	CATSREGAANYGYTF
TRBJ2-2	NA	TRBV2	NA	TGTGCCATACTGGGACTGGCCTACACCGGGGAGCTGTTTTTT	CAILGLAYTGELFF
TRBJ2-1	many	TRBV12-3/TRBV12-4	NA	TGTGCCAGCAGTTTAGTATTGGGGGGAATCGGATACAATGAGCAGTTCTTC	CASSLVLGGIGYNEQFF
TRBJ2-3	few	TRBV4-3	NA	TGCGCCTCCCAGCCAAGTCTGGCGGGCCGCACAGATACGCAGTATTTT	CASQPSLAGRTDTQYF
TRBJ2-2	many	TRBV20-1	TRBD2	TGCAGTGCTCCGATACGAGCGGGAGGGGAAGTCGGGGAGCTGTTTTTT	CSAPIRAGGEVGELFF
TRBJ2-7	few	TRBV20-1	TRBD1	TGCAGTGCTAGAGACGGGGGGACAGGGGCCTACGAGCAGTACTTC	CSARDGGTGAYEQYF
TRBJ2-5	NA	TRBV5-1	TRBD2	TGCGCCAGCAGGGATGATCTAGCGGGACTGGAGACCCAGTACTTC	CASRDDLAGLETQYF
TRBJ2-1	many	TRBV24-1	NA	TGTGCCACCAGTGAAATTTCTGGTCCGCATCACAATAAGCAGTTCTTC	CATSEISGPHHNKQFF
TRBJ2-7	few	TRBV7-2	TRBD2	TGTGCCAGCAGCCAGCGACTAGCGGGGGGGGAGCAGTACTTC	CASSQRLAGGEQYF
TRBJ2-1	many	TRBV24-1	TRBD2	TGTGCCACCAGTGATCACCCTAGCGGTTATGAGCAGTTCTTC	CATSDHPSGYEQFF
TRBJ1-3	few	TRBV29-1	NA	TGCAGCGTTGCAGGAAACTCTGGAAACACCATATATTTT	CSVAGNSGNTIYF
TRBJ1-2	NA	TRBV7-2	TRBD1	TGTGCCAGCAGCGACCGGACAGGGATTAGTGGCTACACCTTC	CASSDRTGISGYTF
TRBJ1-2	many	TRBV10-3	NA	TGTGCCATCAGTGACTCCTACACTCCTGGCTACACCTTC	CAISDSYTPGYTF
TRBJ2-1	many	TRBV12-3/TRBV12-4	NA	TGTGCCAGCAGTTTACTGGGCTACAATGAGCAGTTCTTC	CASSLLGYNEQFF
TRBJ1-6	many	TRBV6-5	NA	TGTGCCAGCAGTTACGGAGGGACTCATTCACCCCTCCACTTT	CASSYGGTHSPLHF
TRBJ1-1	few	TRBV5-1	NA	TGCGCCAGCAGCTTGGAGGGGGGAAGGGGAAGGACTGAAGCTTTCTTT	CASSLEGGRGRTEAFF